A selection of T cell receptor beta chains follows, all from one sample in a study of T-cell memory formation after mild COVID-19. MiXCR was run by TCRdb on the 5' RACE reads, yielding one entry per CDR3 protein. Of some 100,000 distinct CDR3 sequences in the sample, around 10% are singletons; the top ten hold around 39%. Sequences were obtained from PBMCs or a T cell subset sorted from them (not recorded which). All receptors come from a young man who had mild COVID-19 (a few samples of this study predate the infection). Cell type and time point are not known. Each CDR3 is given with its conserved first and last residue. Each record gives: CDR3 length, clone size, V gene, D gene, J gene, CDR3 DNA, CDR3 protein. The D gene is left open where the match is weak. Part of the rows lack a size; the others show once, few, many or a class for expanded clones.

CDR3 length: 14
clone size: .
V gene: TRBV6-6
D gene: .
J gene: TRBJ2-1
CDR3 DNA: TGTGCCAGCAGTTATGAGCGGGCCTACAATGAGCAGTTCTTC
CDR3 protein: CASSYERAYNEQFF

CDR3 length: 13
clone size: .
V gene: TRBV27
D gene: .
J gene: TRBJ2-7
CDR3 DNA: TGTGCCAGCAGTTTGGGGGGCAACTACGAGCAGTACTTC
CDR3 protein: CASSLGGNYEQYF

CDR3 length: 14
clone size: .
V gene: TRBV5-1
D gene: .
J gene: TRBJ2-5
CDR3 DNA: TGCGCCAGCAGCTTTCGGGGACCCCAAGAGACCCAGTACTTC
CDR3 protein: CASSFRGPQETQYF

CDR3 length: 14
clone size: .
V gene: TRBV5-1
D gene: .
J gene: TRBJ2-3
CDR3 DNA: TGCGCCGCGAGGCCGGGACCGAGCACAGATACGCAGTATTTT
CDR3 protein: CAARPGPSTDTQYF

CDR3 length: 17
clone size: many
V gene: TRBV5-1
D gene: TRBD2
J gene: TRBJ2-5
CDR3 DNA: TGCGCCAGCAGGTCCGGGACTAGCGGGGCCGACGGGAAGACCCAGTACTTC
CDR3 protein: CASRSGTSGADGKTQYF

CDR3 length: 15
clone size: .
V gene: TRBV6-6
D gene: .
J gene: TRBJ1-5
CDR3 DNA: TGTGCCAGCAGTTACTCGCATCCCAGCAATCAGCCCCAGCATTTT
CDR3 protein: CASSYSHPSNQPQHF

CDR3 length: 14
clone size: few
V gene: TRBV6-5
D gene: .
J gene: TRBJ1-2
CDR3 DNA: .
CDR3 protein: CASSSSGTIHGYTF

CDR3 length: 14
clone size: .
V gene: TRBV27
D gene: .
J gene: TRBJ2-6
CDR3 DNA: TGTGCCAGCAGTTTTAACTCTGGGGCCAACGTCCTGACTTTC
CDR3 protein: CASSFNSGANVLTF

CDR3 length: 14
clone size: .
V gene: TRBV6-2/TRBV6-3
D gene: .
J gene: TRBJ1-2
CDR3 DNA: TGTGCCAGCAGTCGACGGACGGACTACTATGGCTACACCTTC
CDR3 protein: CASSRRTDYYGYTF

CDR3 length: 10
clone size: many
V gene: TRBV6-2/TRBV6-3
D gene: .
J gene: TRBJ1-1
CDR3 DNA: TGTGCCAGCGAGGGCACTGAAGCTTTCTTT
CDR3 protein: CASEGTEAFF

CDR3 length: 14
clone size: many
V gene: TRBV14
D gene: TRBD1
J gene: TRBJ2-7
CDR3 DNA: TGTGCCAGCAGCCAAAAAGGGACAGGCTACGAGCAGTACTTC
CDR3 protein: CASSQKGTGYEQYF

CDR3 length: 15
clone size: few
V gene: TRBV12-3/TRBV12-4
D gene: TRBD1
J gene: TRBJ1-2
CDR3 DNA: TGTGCCAGCAGTCTACCGGGACAGGGGATACATGGCTACACCTTC
CDR3 protein: CASSLPGQGIHGYTF

CDR3 length: 12
clone size: .
V gene: TRBV9
D gene: .
J gene: TRBJ2-2
CDR3 DNA: TGTGCCAGCAGCGGGCCAGCCGGGGAGCTGTTTTTT
CDR3 protein: CASSGPAGELFF

CDR3 length: 14
clone size: few
V gene: TRBV10-3
D gene: .
J gene: TRBJ2-3
CDR3 DNA: TGTGCCATCAGTGAGCCCACCGGCGCAGATACGCAGTATTTT
CDR3 protein: CAISEPTGADTQYF

CDR3 length: 14
clone size: few
V gene: TRBV6-2/TRBV6-3
D gene: .
J gene: TRBJ1-1
CDR3 DNA: TGTGCCAGCAGTGACCCGGGCCGGAACACTGAAGCTTTCTTT
CDR3 protein: CASSDPGRNTEAFF

CDR3 length: 14
clone size: few
V gene: TRBV6-2/TRBV6-3
D gene: .
J gene: TRBJ2-3
CDR3 DNA: TGTGCCAGCAACGACGGGGGTTATATTGATACGCAGTATTTT
CDR3 protein: CASNDGGYIDTQYF

CDR3 length: 15
clone size: .
V gene: TRBV7-9
D gene: .
J gene: TRBJ2-3
CDR3 DNA: TGTGCCACCGCGCGGGGTGGAACTAGCACAGATACGCAGTATTTT
CDR3 protein: CATARGGTSTDTQYF

CDR3 length: 17
clone size: .
V gene: TRBV7-9
D gene: .
J gene: TRBJ1-1
CDR3 DNA: TGTGCCAGCAGCCCCCCAGGGTTGGGCAGGCCGAACACTGAAGCTTTCTTT
CDR3 protein: CASSPPGLGRPNTEAFF

CDR3 length: 12
clone size: few
V gene: TRBV11-2
D gene: .
J gene: TRBJ2-1
CDR3 DNA: TGTGCCAGCAGCTTAGTCCGTCTTGAGCAGTTCTTC
CDR3 protein: CASSLVRLEQFF

CDR3 length: 15
clone size: few
V gene: TRBV13
D gene: TRBD1
J gene: TRBJ2-1
CDR3 DNA: TGTGCCAGCAGCGCTTCCGGGACAGGGGTAAATGAGCAGTTCTTC
CDR3 protein: CASSASGTGVNEQFF

CDR3 length: 13
clone size: .
V gene: TRBV12-3/TRBV12-4
D gene: .
J gene: TRBJ2-7
CDR3 DNA: TGTGCCAGCACTCTCGGAGGGGGTTACGAGCAGTACTTC
CDR3 protein: CASTLGGGYEQYF

CDR3 length: 16
clone size: many
V gene: TRBV12-3/TRBV12-4
D gene: .
J gene: TRBJ2-7
CDR3 DNA: TGTGCCAGCAGTTTACCCCCACAAGCCGGACCCTACGAGCAGTACTTC
CDR3 protein: CASSLPPQAGPYEQYF

CDR3 length: 20
clone size: .
V gene: TRBV5-1
D gene: TRBD2
J gene: TRBJ2-6
CDR3 DNA: TGCGCCAGCAGCTTGTCCCCAAGAGCGGGGGGGCCTTCTGGGGCCAACGTCCTGACTTTC
CDR3 protein: CASSLSPRAGGPSGANVLTF

CDR3 length: 16
clone size: .
V gene: TRBV7-9
D gene: .
J gene: TRBJ2-2
CDR3 DNA: TGTGCCAGCAGCCCCGTTTTGGGTAATCGGCCCGGGGAGCTGTTTTTT
CDR3 protein: CASSPVLGNRPGELFF

CDR3 length: 14
clone size: .
V gene: TRBV12-3/TRBV12-4
D gene: TRBD1
J gene: TRBJ1-5
CDR3 DNA: TGTGCCAGCAGCGGGACAGGGGGAAATCAGCCCCAGCATTTT
CDR3 protein: CASSGTGGNQPQHF

CDR3 length: 14
clone size: few
V gene: TRBV6-5
D gene: .
J gene: TRBJ1-5
CDR3 DNA: TGTGCCAGCAGTCCAAATTGGGAGAATCAGCCCCAGCATTTT
CDR3 protein: CASSPNWENQPQHF

CDR3 length: 11
clone size: many
V gene: TRBV7-9
D gene: .
J gene: TRBJ2-1
CDR3 DNA: TGTGCCAGCAGAAGGGACAATGAGCAGTTCTTC
CDR3 protein: CASRRDNEQFF

CDR3 length: 14
clone size: .
V gene: TRBV6-1
D gene: .
J gene: TRBJ2-1
CDR3 DNA: TGTGCCAGCAGGAACAGGGTCCCCTACAATGAGCAGTTCTTC
CDR3 protein: CASRNRVPYNEQFF

CDR3 length: 14
clone size: many
V gene: TRBV29-1
D gene: .
J gene: TRBJ1-2
CDR3 DNA: TGCAGCGTTGATTTTGTGGCAGACCCTCATGGCTACACCTTC
CDR3 protein: CSVDFVADPHGYTF

CDR3 length: 14
clone size: .
V gene: TRBV5-6
D gene: .
J gene: TRBJ2-5
CDR3 DNA: TGTGCCAGCAGCTTGGCAGGGGACCAAGAGACCCAGTACTTC
CDR3 protein: CASSLAGDQETQYF

CDR3 length: 15
clone size: few
V gene: TRBV30
D gene: .
J gene: TRBJ2-7
CDR3 DNA: TGTGCCTGGAGTGTACCGGGGGGCCAAGTCTACGAGCAGTACTTC
CDR3 protein: CAWSVPGGQVYEQYF

CDR3 length: 14
clone size: .
V gene: TRBV9
D gene: .
J gene: TRBJ2-5
CDR3 DNA: TGTGCCAGCAGCGTAGGGGACAACCAAGAGACCCAGTACTTC
CDR3 protein: CASSVGDNQETQYF

CDR3 length: 15
clone size: few
V gene: TRBV27
D gene: TRBD1
J gene: TRBJ1-1
CDR3 DNA: TGTGCCAGCAGTTCAATACAGGGGACGGACACTGAAGCTTTCTTT
CDR3 protein: CASSSIQGTDTEAFF

CDR3 length: 15
clone size: few
V gene: TRBV27
D gene: .
J gene: TRBJ1-1
CDR3 DNA: TGTGCCAGCTCGGGGGCTCTCCCTTTTGACACTGAAGCTTTCTTT
CDR3 protein: CASSGALPFDTEAFF

CDR3 length: 20
clone size: .
V gene: TRBV18
D gene: .
J gene: TRBJ1-6
CDR3 DNA: TGTGCCAGCTCCACGTCTGAAGGGACCGAACCGATTAAGACCCTTTCACCCCTCCACTTT
CDR3 protein: CASSTSEGTEPIKTLSPLHF

CDR3 length: 15
clone size: .
V gene: TRBV7-9
D gene: .
J gene: TRBJ1-3
CDR3 DNA: TGTGCCAGCAGCCTCACTGTCCGGGCTGGAAACACCATATATTTT
CDR3 protein: CASSLTVRAGNTIYF

CDR3 length: 15
clone size: .
V gene: TRBV3-1
D gene: TRBD2
J gene: TRBJ2-1
CDR3 DNA: TGTGCCAGCAGCTCAGGACTAGGGCCCTACAATGAGCAGTTCTTC
CDR3 protein: CASSSGLGPYNEQFF

CDR3 length: 11
clone size: .
V gene: TRBV29-1
D gene: .
J gene: TRBJ2-7
CDR3 DNA: TGCAGCGTTGTGAGGGACTACGAGCAGTACTTC
CDR3 protein: CSVVRDYEQYF

CDR3 length: 14
clone size: .
V gene: TRBV5-4
D gene: .
J gene: TRBJ2-7
CDR3 DNA: TGTGCCAGCAGCTTGTCCCCCGTCCAGCACGAGCAGTACTTC
CDR3 protein: CASSLSPVQHEQYF

CDR3 length: 11
clone size: .
V gene: TRBV7-9
D gene: TRBD2
J gene: TRBJ2-3
CDR3 DNA: TGTGCCAGCAGCCCCGGGAGGGCCCAGTATTTT
CDR3 protein: CASSPGRAQYF

CDR3 length: 14
clone size: .
V gene: TRBV19
D gene: TRBD1
J gene: TRBJ1-1
CDR3 DNA: TGTGCCAGTAGCGCAGGGGGAAGTAACACTGAAGCTTTCTTT
CDR3 protein: CASSAGGSNTEAFF

CDR3 length: 14
clone size: .
V gene: TRBV7-9
D gene: .
J gene: TRBJ2-5
CDR3 DNA: TGTGCCAGCAGCCCCCTGGGGGGCCAAGAGACCCAGTACTTC
CDR3 protein: CASSPLGGQETQYF

CDR3 length: 15
clone size: few
V gene: TRBV27
D gene: .
J gene: TRBJ2-5
CDR3 DNA: TGTGCCAGCAGTTTTGCGGGTTCCCTGGGGGAGACCCAGTACTTC
CDR3 protein: CASSFAGSLGETQYF

CDR3 length: 17
clone size: .
V gene: TRBV7-9
D gene: .
J gene: TRBJ1-2
CDR3 DNA: TGTGCCAGCAGCTTAGACGGTGTGGGGGCGGCCCTCTATGGCTACACCTTC
CDR3 protein: CASSLDGVGAALYGYTF

CDR3 length: 14
clone size: .
V gene: TRBV6-2/TRBV6-3
D gene: TRBD1
J gene: TRBJ1-5
CDR3 DNA: TGTGCCAGCAGTACGAACAGGGGACGCCAGCCCCAGCATTTT
CDR3 protein: CASSTNRGRQPQHF

CDR3 length: 13
clone size: few
V gene: TRBV27
D gene: .
J gene: TRBJ2-5
CDR3 DNA: TGTGCCGCTCAAACCCGCTTAGGAGAGACCCAGTACTTC
CDR3 protein: CAAQTRLGETQYF

CDR3 length: 12
clone size: few
V gene: TRBV12-3/TRBV12-4
D gene: .
J gene: TRBJ2-7
CDR3 DNA: TGTGCCAGCAGTTTTCGTCTTTACGAGCAGTACTTC
CDR3 protein: CASSFRLYEQYF

CDR3 length: 13
clone size: many
V gene: TRBV5-1
D gene: .
J gene: TRBJ2-2
CDR3 DNA: TGCGCCAGCAGCTTGGGACACACCGGGGAGCTGTTTTTT
CDR3 protein: CASSLGHTGELFF

CDR3 length: 17
clone size: many
V gene: TRBV7-2
D gene: TRBD2
J gene: TRBJ2-2
CDR3 DNA: TGTGCCAGCAGCCTACCGGCGGGGGGAATTAACACCGGGGAGCTGTTTTTT
CDR3 protein: CASSLPAGGINTGELFF

CDR3 length: 14
clone size: .
V gene: TRBV7-6
D gene: .
J gene: TRBJ1-3
CDR3 DNA: TGTGCCAGCAGCTTTTCGGGCTCTGGAAACACCATATATTTT
CDR3 protein: CASSFSGSGNTIYF

CDR3 length: 14
clone size: .
V gene: TRBV9
D gene: .
J gene: TRBJ2-5
CDR3 DNA: TGTGCCAGCAGTACGTGGGAGAGTAAGGAGACCCAGTACTTC
CDR3 protein: CASSTWESKETQYF

CDR3 length: 13
clone size: few
V gene: TRBV27
D gene: .
J gene: TRBJ1-1
CDR3 DNA: TGTGCCAGCAGTACTCGGACAGCCACTGAAGCTTTCTTT
CDR3 protein: CASSTRTATEAFF

CDR3 length: 14
clone size: .
V gene: TRBV29-1
D gene: TRBD2
J gene: TRBJ2-1
CDR3 DNA: TGCAGCGTTCCCGGGGGGGCCCCTCACAATGAGCAGTTCTTC
CDR3 protein: CSVPGGAPHNEQFF

CDR3 length: 13
clone size: few
V gene: TRBV7-6
D gene: .
J gene: TRBJ2-7
CDR3 DNA: TGTGCCACCGGCGAGTATTCCGACTACGAGCAGTACTTC
CDR3 protein: CATGEYSDYEQYF